The TCR beta chain under discussion was sequenced for a study of CD8+ T cells in alopecia areata. The study's findings and limits: It was lesional scalp, especially alopecia totalis/universalis, that showed higher clonality than normal scalp.

Samples from alopecia areata patients were lesional scalp punch biopsies and peripheral blood. Sorted out of PBMCs were CD4+ T cells and CD8+ T cells. The authors extracted RNA and reverse transcribed it into cDNA as the sequencing template. The protocol was immunoSEQ multiplex PCR, while the TCRdb copy is restricted to in-frame clones and leaves out a portion. The sample lists 100,000 to 150,000 clones; roughly 61% were seen once. V was cut by 0 bases and J by 4 bases, with 10 bases left in between. From germline, CDR1 is SGDLS and CDR2 YYNGEE. The CDR3 runs to 14 residues. About this clone itself: The antigen remains unidentified.

The material was CD4+ T cells sorted from blood, obtained at week 0. This clonotype originated in a human donor with alopecia areata. This chain uses TRBV9 with TRBJ2-5; no firm D call. CDR3 amino acids: CASSVGGEGETQYF. Here the CDR3 DNA reads TGTGCCAGCAGCGTAGGGGGTGAAGGAGAGACCCAGTACTTC.